This is a list of T cell receptor beta chains from one sample in a study of blood T cell repertoires in COVID-19. Repertoires were generated with immunoSEQ multiplex PCR, while TCRdb's copy carries only in-frame clones and drops some. The sample has approximately 140,000 clones, about 90% seen once. Sequenced sample: peripheral blood. The receptor source for this set is a man aged 60 to 75 with active or convalescent COVID-19. Each CDR3 is given with its conserved first and last residue. Each record gives: CDR3 length, D gene, J gene, V gene, CDR3 protein, CDR3 DNA. D genes are given only for firm matches.

len: 14
d_gene: TRBD2
j_gene: TRBJ2-7
v_gene: TRBV11-3
CDR3aa: CASSSAKAGGEQYF
CDR3nt: TGTGCCAGCAGCTCAGCCAAGGCGGGGGGCGAGCAGTACTTC

len: 16
d_gene: NA
j_gene: TRBJ2-7
v_gene: TRBV11-2
CDR3aa: CASSLDSGHLSYEQYF
CDR3nt: TGTGCCAGCAGCTTAGACTCTGGACACTTATCCTACGAGCAGTACTTC

len: 13
d_gene: NA
j_gene: TRBJ2-7
v_gene: TRBV18
CDR3aa: CASSEGSGDEQYF
CDR3nt: TGTGCCAGCTCGGAGGGTTCCGGGGACGAGCAGTACTTC

len: 11
d_gene: NA
j_gene: TRBJ2-1
v_gene: TRBV4-1
CDR3aa: CASKFRDEQFF
CDR3nt: TGCGCCAGCAAATTCAGGGATGAGCAGTTCTTC

len: 15
d_gene: TRBD2
j_gene: TRBJ2-3
v_gene: TRBV5-6
CDR3aa: CASSSLAVTENTQYF
CDR3nt: TGTGCCAGCAGCTCGCTAGCGGTAACTGAGAATACGCAGTATTTT

len: 17
d_gene: TRBD2
j_gene: TRBJ2-1
v_gene: TRBV7-8
CDR3aa: CASSSRLAGGPGDEQFF
CDR3nt: TGTGCCAGCAGCTCCCGACTAGCGGGAGGGCCGGGGGATGAGCAGTTCTTC

len: 13
d_gene: TRBD2
j_gene: TRBJ2-7
v_gene: TRBV7-2
CDR3aa: CASSFSGIAGNLF
CDR3nt: TGTGCCAGCAGCTTCAGTGGAATAGCGGGGAATCTATTC

len: 15
d_gene: TRBD1
j_gene: TRBJ1-5
v_gene: TRBV2
CDR3aa: CASNFDRGGNQPQHF
CDR3nt: TGTGCCAGCAACTTTGACAGGGGCGGCAATCAGCCCCAGCATTTT

len: 14
d_gene: NA
j_gene: TRBJ2-5
v_gene: TRBV4-2
CDR3aa: CASSQIWTQETQYF
CDR3nt: TGTGCCAGCAGCCAAATATGGACACAAGAGACCCAGTACTTC

len: 10
d_gene: NA
j_gene: TRBJ2-7
v_gene: TRBV7-9
CDR3aa: CATGEGEQYF
CDR3nt: TGTGCCACAGGGGAGGGCGAGCAGTACTTC